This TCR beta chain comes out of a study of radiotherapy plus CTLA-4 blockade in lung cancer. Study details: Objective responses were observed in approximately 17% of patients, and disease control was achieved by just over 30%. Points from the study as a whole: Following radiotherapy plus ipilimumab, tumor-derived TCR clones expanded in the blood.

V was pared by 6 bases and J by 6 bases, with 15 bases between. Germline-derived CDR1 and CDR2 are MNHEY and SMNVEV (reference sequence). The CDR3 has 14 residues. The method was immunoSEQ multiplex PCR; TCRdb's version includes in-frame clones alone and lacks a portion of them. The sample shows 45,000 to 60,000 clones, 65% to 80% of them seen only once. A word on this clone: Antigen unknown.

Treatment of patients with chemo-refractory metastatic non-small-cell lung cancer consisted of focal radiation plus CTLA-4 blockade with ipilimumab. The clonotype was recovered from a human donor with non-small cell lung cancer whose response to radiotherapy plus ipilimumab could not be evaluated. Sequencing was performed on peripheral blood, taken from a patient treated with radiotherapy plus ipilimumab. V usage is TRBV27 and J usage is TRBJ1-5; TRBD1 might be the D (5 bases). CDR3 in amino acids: CASSLIQGGQPQHF. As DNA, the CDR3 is TGTGCCAGCAGCCTGATCCAGGGTGGTCAGCCCCAGCATTTT.